This passage covers 3 T cell receptor beta chains from one sample sequenced in a study of cytomegalovirus exposure and HLA in healthy donors. PCR amplification relied on 60 Vbeta primers (plus 13 Jbeta primers). Sequencing used immunoSEQ multiplex PCR; TCRdb keeps in-frame clones, though not all of them. The table lists 60,000 to 70,000 clones, over 70% of them singletons, with approximately 7.6% in the top ten. The sequenced material came from PBMCs. All receptors come from a man in his 60s in good health and CMV-seropositive.

This chain links TRBV6-4 with TRBJ2-2, with 9 bases fitting TRBD2. The CDR3 has 15 amino acids. CDR1 is MRHNA, CDR2 SNTAGT, per germline. The ends lost 4 bases at V and 5 bases at J; junction bases unmatched: 5. The CDR3 sequence: CASSATSGSTGELFF. CDR3 in DNA: TGTGCCAGCAGTGCCACTAGCGGGTCTACCGGGGAGCTGTTTTTT.

V and J are TRBV4-1 and TRBJ1-1; D uncertain. The CDR3 is 15 residues long. V was pared by 0 bases and J by 2 bases, with 10 bases between. Germline lookup yields CDR1 MGHRA and CDR2 YSYEKL. The CDR3 spells CASSQDQQSNTEAFF. In DNA form, the CDR3 reads TGCGCCAGCAGCCAAGATCAACAGTCTAACACTGAAGCTTTCTTT.

This clone was observed once. V is TRBV29-1 and J is TRBJ2-7, with 7 bases aligning to TRBD2. The CDR3 totals 14 residues. The V gene's germline CDR1 is SQVTM and CDR2 ANQGSEA. The junction had 6 bases not matched to a gene; V was cut back by 2 bases and J by 2 bases. CDR3 loop: CSVELREMPYEQYF. DNA for the CDR3: TGCAGCGTTGAATTGCGGGAGATGCCCTACGAGCAGTACTTC.